A single sample gave rise to the 28 T cell receptor beta chains below, sequenced in a study of T cell repertoires and HLA-DP antigens. Their target antigens are unknown. The protocol was immunoSEQ multiplex PCR, while the TCRdb copy is restricted to in-frame clones and leaves out a portion. Here the sample spans tens of thousands of clones, around four fifths being singletons. The sequencing sample was made of CD4+ T cells from PBMCs. These receptors all stem from a man aged 55 to 70 in good health and CMV-seronegative.

The V and J genes are TRBV7-2 and TRBJ2-7; D is possibly TRBD1 (6 bases). The germline CDR1 and CDR2 sequences are SGHTA and FQGNSA. The CDR3 totals 12 residues. V was cut by 6 bases and J by 3 bases, with 9 bases left in between. CDR3 in DNA: TGTGCCAGCAGGGGGGCTAGCTACGAGCAGTACTTC. It encodes CASRGASYEQYF.

This chain links TRBV7-3 with TRBJ2-2; D call uncertain. This CDR3 has 16 amino acids. Deletions cut 1 base from V and 1 base from J, with 10 bases between. Germline V gene sequence: CDR1 SGHTA, CDR2 FQGTGA. CDR3 loop: CASSLIIGMNTGELFF. The CDR3 DNA is TGTGCCAGCAGCTTAATTATAGGGATGAACACCGGGGAGCTGTTTTTT.

This chain links TRBV9 with TRBJ2-1; tentative D call: TRBD2 (6 bases). The CDR3 has 14 residues. Looked up from germline, CDR1 is SGDLS and CDR2 is YYNGEE. Trimming shortened V by 4 bases and J by 7 bases, and 15 bases separated the two germline ends. CDR3 DNA sequence: TGTGCCAGCAGCTCCCGGGACTCTCCTAATGAGCAGTTCTTC. It codes for CASSSRDSPNEQFF.

In its sample, this clone is medium-sized (0.01 to 0.1%). The chain joins TRBV7-9 to TRBJ1-6; 7 bases are shared with TRBD1. The length of the CDR3 is 17 residues. The trim removed 1 base at V and 10 bases at J, leaving 13 bases unmatched. Looked up from germline, CDR1 is SEHNR and CDR2 is FQNEAQ (reference sequence). DNA for the CDR3: TGTGCCAGCAGCTTAGGGAACATGACAGGGAGGTACTCACCCCTCCACTTT. Translation gives CASSLGNMTGRYSPLHF. The variable domain in full, completed from reference TRBV7-9 and TRBJ1-6, reads DTGVSQNPRHKITKRGQNVTFRCDPISEHNRLYWYRQTLGQGPEFLTYFQNEAQLEKSRLLSDRFSAERPKGSFSTLEIQRTEQGDSAMYLCASSLGNMTGRYSPLHFGNGTRLTVT.

The CDR3 is CAWSERGGSNEQFF. CDR3 bases: TGTGCCTGGAGCGAACGGGGAGGGAGCAATGAGCAGTTCTTC. The gene calls are TRBV30 and TRBJ2-1, with TRBD2 matching over 7 bases. Germline V gene data show CDR1 as GTSNPN and CDR2 as SVGIG (reference sequence). The CDR3 runs to 14 residues. Losses at the gene ends were 3 bases for V and 6 bases for J; bases not matched to a gene: 8.

This chain uses TRBV4-2 with TRBJ1-2, with 9 bases aligning to TRBD1. The V segment lost 0 bases and the J segment 4 bases; nucleotides outside the gene matches: 6. CDR3 length: 16 amino acids. CDR1 and CDR2 (germline): LGHNA, YNFKEQ. In DNA form, the CDR3 reads TGTGCCAGCAGCCAAGACCGGGACAGGGCAGGCTATGGCTACACCTTC. It translates to CASSQDRDRAGYGYTF.

The chain combines TRBV6-5 with TRBJ2-5, with a tentative D call TRBD2 (6 bases). Trimming took off 7 bases at V and 5 bases at J, with 8 bases between the two ends. Germline-derived CDR1 and CDR2 are MNHEY and SVGAGI. The CDR3 covers 11 residues. CDR3 in amino acids: CASIGRETQYF. CDR3 DNA sequence: TGTGCCAGCATTGGGAGGGAGACCCAGTACTTC.

V is TRBV7-2 and J is TRBJ2-3, with TRBD2 matching over 9 bases. Germline trimming cut 2 bases from V and 1 base from J; bases unmatched to any gene: 7. The CDR3 is 17 amino acids. Germline CDR1 is SGHTA and CDR2 is FQGNSA. The CDR3, as DNA: TGTGCCAGCAGCTTACAGAGTAAGCGGGGGGGCACAGATACGCAGTATTTT. Protein: CASSLQSKRGGTDTQYF.

In its sample, this clone was seen a few times. This chain joins TRBV19 and TRBJ1-1; 7 bases are a match to TRBD1. V dropped 8 bases and J dropped 0; count of bases not matched to a gene: 12. Germline CDR1 LNHDA, CDR2 SQIVND (reference sequence). CDR3 length: 16 residues. CDR3 region: CASAPSYRGMNTEAFF. CDR3 DNA: TGTGCCAGTGCTCCCAGTTACAGGGGCATGAACACTGAAGCTTTCTTT.

The chain is built from TRBV6-6 and TRBJ2-7; D possibly matches TRBD1 or TRBD2 (5 bases each). Germline V lookup: CDR1 MNHNY, CDR2 SVGAGI (reference sequence). The CDR3 totals 13 residues. V lost 3 bases to trimming and J lost 3 bases, with 9 bases between them. As DNA, the CDR3 is TGTGCCAGCAGTTATGAGGGGCTCTACGAGCAGTACGTC. Protein sequence: CASSYEGLYEQYV.

This clone was picked up a small number of times. The rearrangement joins TRBV19 to TRBJ2-7; perhaps TRBD2 as D (6 bases). Germline lookup yields CDR1 LNHDA and CDR2 SQIVND (reference sequence). The CDR3 contains 13 residues. Trimming shortened V by 8 bases and J by 2 bases, and 13 bases separated the two germline ends. As DNA, the CDR3 is TGTGCCAGTGGCGGGACCGACGCCTACGAGCAGTACTTC. Encoded protein: CASGGTDAYEQYF.

V usage is TRBV5-6 and J usage is TRBJ2-3; 7 bases map to TRBD2. Germline trimming cut 2 bases from V and 3 bases from J; bases unmatched to any gene: 9. Germline V gene sequence: CDR1 SGHDT, CDR2 YYEEEE. This CDR3 has 16 amino acids. The CDR3 DNA follows: TGTGCCAGCAGCTTCCTAGCGGCGAAGGGGACAGATACGCAGTATTTT. Translating gives CASSFLAAKGTDTQYF. Looking up the rest from reference TRBV5-6 and TRBJ2-3 gives the full variable domain: DAGVTQSPTHLIKTRGQQVTLRCSPKSGHDTVSWYQQALGQGPQFIFQYYEEEERQRGNFPDRFSGHQFPNYSSELNVNALLLGDSALYLCASSFLAAKGTDTQYFGPGTRLTVL.

V is TRBV7-2 and J is TRBJ2-1; D possibly corresponds to TRBD2 (5 bases). Germline V gene data show CDR1 as SGHTA and CDR2 as FQGNSA. This CDR3 contains 13 residues. Trimming stripped 4 bases from V and 4 bases from J, with 8 bases between. The CDR3 loop reads CASSSGLYNEQFF. As DNA, the CDR3 is TGTGCCAGCAGCTCAGGACTGTACAATGAGCAGTTCTTC.

This clone came up a few times. The chain links TRBV30 to TRBJ1-1; D remains ambiguous. V lost 3 bases and J lost 6, with 11 bases in between. CDR1 is GTSNPN and CDR2 is SVGIG in the germline V gene (reference sequence). The CDR3 spans 12 residues. Here the CDR3 reads CAWSPLLPEAFF. Here the CDR3 DNA reads TGTGCCTGGAGCCCCCTTTTACCTGAAGCTTTCTTT.

The chain carries TRBV7-9 and TRBJ2-5; 8 nucleotides agree with TRBD1. The CDR3 spans 14 residues. Trimming cost V 5 bases and J 2 bases; bases outside gene matches: 4. Germline V gene lookup returns CDR1 SEHNR and CDR2 FQNEAQ (reference sequence). The CDR3 protein is CASSVTGGQETQYF. The CDR3 nucleotides read TGTGCCAGCAGCGTCACAGGGGGGCAAGAGACCCAGTACTTC.

This rearrangement joins TRBV29-1 to TRBJ1-4, with TRBD1 identical over 7 bases. Looked up from germline, CDR1 is SQVTM and CDR2 is ANQGSEA. The CDR3 loop spans 13 amino acids. The J segment lost 7 bases and the V segment lost 6 bases, leaving 8 bases of the junction unmatched. CDR3 amino acids: CSVRQGVGEKLFF. Here the CDR3 DNA reads TGCAGCGTCCGACAGGGAGTAGGTGAAAAACTGTTTTTT.

By share, this clone counts as medium-sized (0.01 to 0.1%). This chain links TRBV19 with TRBJ1-5; TRBD1 agrees at 8 bases. Per the germline V gene, CDR1 is LNHDA and CDR2 is SQIVND (reference sequence). This CDR3 has 14 amino acids. V dropped 3 bases and J dropped 2; count of bases not matched to a gene: 0. CDR3 nucleotides: TGTGCCAGTAGTATGACAGGGGGCAATCAGCCCCAGCATTTT. As protein: CASSMTGGNQPQHF.

The V and J genes are TRBV4-3 and TRBJ2-2, with TRBD2 identical over 7 bases. V gave up 2 bases and J gave up 2 bases; unmatched junction bases: 5. The length of the CDR3 is 16 residues. Looked up from germline, CDR1 is LGHNA and CDR2 is YSLEER. The CDR3 DNA follows: TGCGCCAGCAGCCAATCAAGCGGGGTAAACACCGGGGAGCTGTTTTTT. This codes for CASSQSSGVNTGELFF.

The rearrangement uses TRBV10-3 and TRBJ1-1, with 9 positions matching TRBD1. This CDR3 is built from 16 residues. Germline V gene data show CDR1 as ENHRY and CDR2 as SYGVKD. V shed 4 bases and J 3 bases; nucleotides not matched to a gene: 9. The DNA for the CDR3 is TGTGCCATCAGTGCCGCCGGGACAGGGTCGGACACTGAAGCTTTCTTT. It specifies CAISAAGTGSDTEAFF.

This rearrangement joins TRBV5-1 to TRBJ1-4; perhaps TRBD1 as D (5 bases). Trimming removed 1 base at V and 5 bases at J, with 18 bases between. This CDR3 region has 17 residues. CDR1 is SGHRS and CDR2 is YFSETQ in the germline V gene. The CDR3 DNA is TGCGCCAGCAGCTTGACAGGTCCGGGGAGGCAAAATGAAAAACTGTTTTTT. It translates to CASSLTGPGRQNEKLFF.

The CDR3 loop is CASSRDRNTQYF. CDR3 nucleotides: TGTGCCAGCAGCAGAGACCGGAATACGCAGTATTTT. The chain employs TRBV5-5 and TRBJ2-3; D ambiguous. The germline V gene has CDR1 SGHKS and CDR2 YYEKEE (reference sequence). The CDR3 has 12 amino acids. Between the trimmed V and J ends, which lost 4 bases and 7 bases, there was a span of 10 bases.

The chain joins TRBV19 to TRBJ2-1; perhaps TRBD1 as D (6 bases). The CDR3 consists of 17 residues. V was cut by 4 bases and J by 4 bases, with 20 bases left in between. Germline V gene sequence: CDR1 LNHDA, CDR2 SQIVND (reference sequence). The CDR3 DNA reads as TGTGCCAGTAGTACCCCCCCGGGGACAAGGGTATACAATGAGCAGTTCTTC. Translating gives CASSTPPGTRVYNEQFF.

In its sample, this clone was seen many times. The chain links TRBV19 to TRBJ1-5; 9 bases align to TRBD1. The V gene end was trimmed by 5 bases and the J gene end by 1 base; junction bases not matched to a gene: 9. Germline loops: CDR1 LNHDA, CDR2 SQIVND (reference sequence). The CDR3 sequence is 17 residues long. For the CDR3, the DNA is TGTGCCAGTAGTCAGGCGACAGGGGGACGGAGCAATCAGCCCCAGCATTTT. Its translation is CASSQATGGRSNQPQHF.

This chain joins TRBV5-1 and TRBJ2-7; 7 nucleotides agree with TRBD2. CDR1 is SGHRS, CDR2 YFSETQ, per germline. This CDR3 is 15 amino acids long. The V and J ends lost 0 bases and 0 bases, in that order; junction bases with no gene match: 3. The CDR3: CASSLGGGSSYEQYV. DNA for the CDR3: TGCGCCAGCAGCTTGGGCGGGGGTAGCTCCTACGAGCAGTACGTC.

The V gene is TRBV6-1, the J gene TRBJ2-7, with D possibly being TRBD1 or TRBD2 (6 bases each). Germline-derived CDR1 and CDR2 are MNHNS and SASEGT. Between the trimmed V and J ends, which lost 3 bases and 0 bases, there was a span of 12 bases. CDR3 length: 15 amino acids. The CDR3 sequence is CASSDPGGNSYEQYV. DNA for the CDR3: TGTGCCAGCAGTGATCCCGGGGGCAACTCCTACGAGCAGTACGTC.

The rearrangement joins TRBV15 to TRBJ2-7; D is uncertain. The CDR3 is 13 amino acids. V was cut by 8 bases and J by 4 bases, with 15 bases left in between. Germline V gene data show CDR1 as LNHNV and CDR2 as YYDKDF (reference sequence). CDR3 sequence: CATGDLTQYEQYV. In nucleotides, the CDR3 is TGTGCCACCGGGGATCTAACGCAATACGAGCAGTACGTC.

This chain links TRBV5-6 with TRBJ1-1; 10 positions agree with TRBD1. Germline V lookup: CDR1 SGHDT, CDR2 YYEEEE. The CDR3 contains 15 residues. Trimming removed 4 bases from V and 4 bases from J; junction bases left unmatched: 7. The CDR3 DNA reads TGTGCCAGCAGCCGACCGGACAGGGGGAGCACTGAAGCTTTCTTT. This translates into CASSRPDRGSTEAFF.

The chain carries TRBV9 and TRBJ2-3; the D gene is possibly TRBD2 (5 bases). This CDR3 is built from 16 residues. The germline CDR1 and CDR2 sequences are SGDLS and YYNGEE. Between the trimmed V and J ends, which lost 0 bases and 1 base, there was a span of 12 bases. CDR3 region: CASSVEGRRGTDTQYF. The CDR3 DNA reads as TGTGCCAGCAGCGTAGAAGGGAGACGGGGCACAGATACGCAGTATTTT.